The 24 T cell receptor beta chains below come from one sample, sequenced in a study of shared clonotypes between healthy human individuals. The data were produced by immunoSEQ multiplex PCR, yet TCRdb's version contains in-frame clones alone and is incomplete. This sample yields approximately 740,000 clones, of which roughly 70% are seen a single time; 1.5% to 2% belongs to the top ten. The sequenced sample consisted of memory CD4+ T cells sorted from blood. Subset described: CD45RA-negative fraction. The receptors were sampled from a woman younger than 45 in good health.

V usage is TRBV19 and J usage is TRBJ2-5; no clear D. The CDR3 totals 13 residues. V shed 4 bases and J shed 0 bases, with 6 bases lying between them. CDR1 is LNHDA and CDR2 is SQIVND in the germline V gene (reference sequence). In nucleotides, the CDR3 is TGTGCCAGTAGTACAGGAAACCAAGAGACCCAGTACTTC. It is translated as CASSTGNQETQYF.

J is TRBJ1-2 and V is TRBV25-1; a possible D gene is TRBD1 (6 bases). Germline V gives CDR1 MGHDK, CDR2 SYGVNS. This CDR3 comprises 13 residues. V was shortened by 6 bases and J by 5 bases, with 13 bases between the two germline ends. Here the CDR3 reads CASSSTGMYGYTF. In DNA, the CDR3 is TGTGCCAGCAGCTCTACAGGGATGTATGGCTACACCTTC.

The chain uses TRBV5-5 and TRBJ2-5, with 7 bases fitting TRBD2. The DNA end favors TRBJ2-7, so the J call may be wrong. Looked up from germline, CDR1 is SGHKS and CDR2 is YYEKEE (reference sequence). This CDR3 is 15 amino acids long. The CDR3 region has the DNA TGTGCCAGCAGCTTGGTTGCTAGCGGCTTCTACGAGCAGTACTTC. Translated: CASSLVASGFYEQYF.

The V gene is TRBV2, the J gene TRBJ1-5; TRBD1 matches at 7 bases. From germline, CDR1 is SNHLY and CDR2 FYNNEI. After removal of 2 bases from V and 1 base from J, the junction contained 5 bases not matched to a gene. The CDR3 is made up of 16 amino acids. The CDR3 loop reads CASSEQGGTSNQPQHF. The CDR3, as DNA: TGTGCCAGCAGTGAACAGGGGGGGACGAGCAATCAGCCCCAGCATTTT. The full variable domain, in which reference TRBV2 and TRBJ1-5 provide the parts outside the CDR3, is EPEVTQTPSHQVTQMGQEVILRCVPISNHLYFYWYRQILGQKVEFLVSFYNNEISEKSEIFDDQFSVERPDGSNFTLKIRSTKLEDSAMYFCASSEQGGTSNQPQHFGDGTRLSIL.

The chain joins TRBV28 to TRBJ2-7, with a tentative D call TRBD2 (5 bases). This CDR3 contains 14 residues. Germline-derived CDR1 and CDR2 are MDHEN and SYDVKM. Trimming took off 6 bases at V and 9 bases at J, with 21 bases between the two ends. The CDR3 sequence is CASSSLPSAGVQYF. In DNA form, the CDR3 reads TGTGCCAGCAGCTCCCTCCCAAGTGCCGGGGTGCAGTACTTC.

This sequence joins TRBV6-6 and TRBJ2-5; 8 positions match TRBD2. The CDR3 has 14 residues. Germline V CDR1 and CDR2: MNHNY, SVGAGI (reference sequence). Trimming removed 2 bases from V and 5 bases from J; junction bases left unmatched: 4. In nucleotides, the CDR3 is TGTGCCAGCAGTTACCGGGGGGGGACGGAGACCCAGTACTTC. This translates into CASSYRGGTETQYF.

V gene TRBV28 combines with J gene TRBJ2-5; D gene uncertain. In germline, CDR1 is MDHEN, CDR2 SYDVKM. The CDR3 runs to 15 residues. V was cut by 2 bases and J by 5 bases, with 15 bases left in between. CDR3 sequence reads: CASSLGSTTRETQYF. The CDR3 DNA sequence: TGTGCCAGCAGTTTAGGATCTACTACGCGGGAGACCCAGTACTTC. The entire variable domain, with the rest obtained from reference TRBV28 and TRBJ2-5, is as follows: DVKVTQSSRYLVKRTGEKVFLECVQDMDHENMFWYRQDPGLGLRLIYFSYDVKMKEKGDIPEGYSVSREKKERFSLILESASTNQTSMYLCASSLGSTTRETQYFGPGTRLLVL.

The chain recombines TRBV27 with TRBJ1-2, with D perhaps TRBD1 (6 bases). The CDR3 covers 15 residues. V shed 5 bases and J shed 7 bases, with 20 bases lying between them. Germline V gene lookup returns CDR1 MNHEY and CDR2 SMNVEV (reference sequence). Here the CDR3 reads CASSPSSGAPGGYTF. CDR3 in DNA: TGTGCCAGCAGTCCTAGCTCGGGGGCCCCGGGTGGCTACACCTTC.

This sequence joins TRBV7-9 and TRBJ2-3, with 10 bases that match TRBD2. The CDR3 is 13 amino acids. Losses at the gene ends were 8 bases for V and 2 bases for J; bases not matched to a gene: 1. The germline CDR1 and CDR2 sequences are SEHNR and FQNEAQ (reference sequence). The CDR3 protein is CASGTSDTDTQYF. CDR3 nucleotide sequence: TGTGCCAGCGGGACTAGCGACACAGATACGCAGTATTTT. Together with reference TRBV7-9 and TRBJ2-3, the CDR3 gives the full variable domain: DTGVSQNPRHKITKRGQNVTFRCDPISEHNRLYWYRQTLGQGPEFLTYFQNEAQLEKSRLLSDRFSAERPKGSFSTLEIQRTEQGDSAMYLCASGTSDTDTQYFGPGTRLTVL.

Only one count was recorded for this clone. This sequence joins TRBV5-6 and TRBJ2-5, with a possible D match to TRBD1 (5 bases). V lost 5 bases, J lost 5 bases, and 16 bases lay in between. Germline loops: CDR1 SGHDT, CDR2 YYEEEE. CDR3 length equals 14 residues. CDR3 region: CASRGQGFGETQYF. CDR3 bases: TGTGCCAGCAGGGGCCAGGGCTTTGGGGAGACCCAGTACTTC.

Here the CDR3 DNA reads TGTGCCAGCAGCCAAGAAAAGAGCTTGAACACTGAAGCTTTCTTT. Its translation is CASSQEKSLNTEAFF. The chain recombines TRBV4-2 with TRBJ1-1; no reliable D call. Trimming took 0 bases from V and 0 from J, leaving 8 bases between them. CDR1 is LGHNA and CDR2 is YNFKEQ in the germline V gene. The CDR3 totals 15 residues.

This clone showed up just a few times. This chain links TRBV4-1 with TRBJ2-5, with 7 bases that match TRBD2. Per germline, CDR1 MGHRA and CDR2 YSYEKL. CDR3 length: 16 amino acids. The V and J ends lost 0 bases and 2 bases, in that order; junction bases with no gene match: 6. The CDR3 loop is CASSQERGGEQETQYF. CDR3 DNA sequence: TGCGCCAGCAGCCAAGAGAGGGGAGGGGAACAAGAGACCCAGTACTTC.

V and J are TRBV21-1 and TRBJ2-7; the listed D gene, TRBD1, was not tested against the DNA. TRBV21-1 is labeled a pseudogene. The CDR3 extends over 14 amino acids. This CDR3 reads CASSRGTGPYEQYF. CDR3 sequence (DNA): TGTGCCAGCAGCAGAGGGACAGGCCCTTACGAGCAGTACTTC.

The chain has TRBV6-6 and TRBJ1-5; tentatively, D is TRBD1 (6 bases). CDR3 length: 16 amino acids. CDR1 is MNHNY and CDR2 is SVGAGI in the germline V gene (reference sequence). V was clipped by 7 bases and J by 0 bases, with 16 bases between them. The CDR3 DNA reads TGTGCCAGCAATCCGGCCCAGGGGTATAGCAATCAGCCCCAGCATTTT. This codes for CASNPAQGYSNQPQHF.

This clone appeared a single time. J is TRBJ2-1 and V is TRBV2, with D uncertain. This CDR3 has 14 residues. Trimming took 2 bases from V and 2 from J, leaving 7 bases between them. Germline V CDR1 and CDR2: SNHLY, FYNNEI. The CDR3 region is CASSELSAYNEQFF. CDR3 DNA sequence: TGTGCCAGCAGTGAACTGTCTGCCTACAATGAGCAGTTCTTC. Complete variable domain (other parts from reference TRBV2 and TRBJ2-1): EPEVTQTPSHQVTQMGQEVILRCVPISNHLYFYWYRQILGQKVEFLVSFYNNEISEKSEIFDDQFSVERPDGSNFTLKIRSTKLEDSAMYFCASSELSAYNEQFFGPGTRLTVL.

This clone has only one observation. The rearrangement joins TRBV19 to TRBJ2-5, with D possibly matching TRBD2 (6 bases). This CDR3 spans 14 amino acids. Per the germline V gene, CDR1 is LNHDA and CDR2 is SQIVND (reference sequence). V was shortened by 5 bases and J by 7 bases, with 17 bases between the two germline ends. DNA of the CDR3: TGTGCCAGTAGTCCCGGGACTCAGGCTGGGACCCAGTACTTC. It yields the protein CASSPGTQAGTQYF.

This chain joins TRBV2 and TRBJ1-1; possible D gene TRBD1, 6 bases. Looked up from germline, CDR1 is SNHLY and CDR2 is FYNNEI. The CDR3 spans 15 residues. Trimming shortened V by 0 bases and J by 8 bases, and 16 bases separated the two germline ends. Here the CDR3 reads CASSEAPTGALEAFF. DNA of the CDR3: TGTGCCAGCAGTGAAGCACCGACAGGAGCTTTGGAAGCTTTCTTT.

V gene TRBV14 combines with J gene TRBJ1-5; no firm D call. This CDR3 contains 15 residues. Trimming pared 4 bases from V and 2 bases from J, leaving 12 bases between. The V gene's germline CDR1 is SGHDN and CDR2 FVKESK. The CDR3 protein is CASSLRGGGNQPQHF. CDR3 sequence (DNA): TGTGCCAGCAGCCTCCGGGGAGGAGGCAATCAGCCCCAGCATTTT.

V and J are TRBV6-4 and TRBJ1-2, with no clear D. The CDR3 covers 15 residues. Deletions cut 5 bases from V and 5 bases from J, with 18 bases between. The germline CDR1 and CDR2 sequences are MRHNA and SNTAGT. The CDR3 sequence: CASSPDLVEGYGYTF. The CDR3 DNA follows: TGTGCCAGCAGTCCAGACCTGGTGGAGGGTTATGGCTACACCTTC.

There are many counts of this clone. The chain recombines TRBV28 with TRBJ1-4, with 9 bases fitting TRBD1. The trim removed 1 base at V and 6 bases at J, leaving 3 bases unmatched. Germline values: CDR1 MDHEN, CDR2 SYDVKM. The CDR3 is made up of 15 amino acids. The CDR3 loop is CASSLYGTGHEKLFF. The DNA for the CDR3 is TGTGCCAGCAGTTTATACGGGACAGGGCATGAAAAACTGTTTTTT.

The V gene is TRBV5-1, the J gene TRBJ2-5; D is undetermined. This CDR3 spans 14 amino acids. V dropped 3 bases and J dropped 5 bases, with 14 bases sitting between them. Germline CDR1 is SGHRS and CDR2 is YFSETQ. CDR3 amino acids: CASSWSTARETQYF. The CDR3 DNA is TGCGCCAGCAGCTGGTCGACTGCCAGGGAGACCCAGTACTTC.

V gene TRBV7-6 combines with J gene TRBJ1-2; D is perhaps TRBD1 (5 bases). The CDR3 spans 12 residues. CDR1 and CDR2 (germline): SGHVS, FNYEAQ. V shed 1 base and J shed 8 bases, with 8 bases lying between them. CDR3 sequence reads: CASSLGDGGYTF. CDR3 sequence (DNA): TGTGCCAGCAGCTTAGGGGACGGAGGCTACACCTTC.

The rearrangement joins TRBV5-1 to TRBJ1-2, with no clear D. CDR1 is SGHRS and CDR2 is YFSETQ in the germline V gene. The CDR3 has 14 amino acids. Trimming removed 4 bases from V and 1 base from J, with 11 bases in between. The CDR3, as DNA: TGCGCCAGCAGCCTCCAGGTAGATAACTATGGCTACACCTTC. Its translation is CASSLQVDNYGYTF.

This chain connects TRBV5-1 to TRBJ1-2, with 7 bases fitting TRBD1. CDR1 SGHRS and CDR2 YFSETQ come from the germline V gene. There are 14 residues in the CDR3. J lost 4 bases, V lost 3 bases, and 6 bases had no gene match. CDR3 in amino acids: CASSSIDRAYGYTF. CDR3 DNA: TGCGCCAGCAGCTCGATTGACAGGGCCTATGGCTACACCTTC.